This T cell receptor beta chain was obtained from a study of neoadjuvant anti-PD-1 for oral cavity cancer (dated by TCRdb to about 2021). Turning to the overall study: Patients mostly received three to four biweekly doses of nivolumab at 3 mg/kg before curative-intent surgical resection. Patients without progression received a fourth nivolumab dose around day 43 and underwent definitive surgical resection on days 50-56. Under RECIST 1.1, a patient counted as a responder if showing complete response, partial response or stable disease, and as a non-responder if showing progression. The parent correlative cohort had 12 patients and a response rate of 33%.

This clone was detected a few times. No antigen is known for it. Qualities for individual bases were not recorded, and no much larger clone is one base off. CDR1 and CDR2 are drawn from the germline V gene (reference sequence): LNHNV, YYDKDF. Taken from cysteine to phenylalanine, the CDR3 has 16 residues. CDR3 DNA is the only sequence kept; it has 48 bases, read in frame from the first base. Germline trimming: 2 bases from V, 2 bases from J; junction bases outside gene matches: 5. The time point label for this specimen denotes: after neoadjuvant nivolumab, at surgical resection. Patients were newly diagnosed with stage II-IVA oral cavity squamous cell carcinoma and had received no prior systemic or radiation treatment. The cohort was made up of patients with locally advanced, HPV-negative oral cavity squamous cell carcinoma. Peripheral blood mononuclear cells were analyzed directly, without maintenance or expansion in culture. Samples came from a longitudinal correlative study of a single-arm phase II trial of neoadjuvant nivolumab in oral cavity squamous cell carcinoma. Subject-matched pre- and post-treatment PBMCs and tumors from three responders and three non-responders underwent genomic DNA-based TCRbeta sequencing. Peripheral blood mononuclear cells were collected before nivolumab treatment and were collected again after treatment, at the time of surgery. Genomic DNA was isolated from PBMCs using the Maxwell RSC DNA from Cells kit.

For deep sequencing of PBMC libraries, mostly around 520 ng of input genomic DNA was used, and six replicates were run per sample. The immunoSEQ hsTCRbeta kit was used to prepare TCRbeta libraries according to the manufacturer's instructions. Sequencing of the completed libraries took place using an Illumina NovaSeq 6000 S4 flow cell after they had been pooled to approximately 2.8 nM. Concerning the study's data processing: Raw data preprocessing and quality control were performed with the immunoSEQ Analyzer. The analysis was restricted to productive rearrangements, with each unique CDR3 amino acid sequence defining a clonotype. Repertoire clonality was estimated as the Gini-Simpson index, which was computed with the R package tcR. Student's t test was used to compare Gini indices, and Pearson correlation was used to assess associations with tumor size change. Drawn from immuneACCESS, this table holds only the in-frame rearrangements with V and J called that TCRdb kept. Clones are partly lost; checked studies trace under half to an unresolved V gene and leave the rest unexplained. D and trimming come from the DNA, and the V and J calls and clone size come from that table. The sample table lists more than 9,000 clones, 61% of them with a count of one. About 4.8% of the sample rests with the top ten.

Study-wide findings and limitations: Higher pretreatment blood TCRbeta clonality and lower post-treatment tumor TCRbeta clonality were correlated with higher pretreatment blood Treg/Th17 ratios. Within PBMCs, T cell clonality (Gini index) was significantly higher in non-responders than responders after neoadjuvant nivolumab. Only three patients per response group were included in the TCR analyses, and the authors called for validation in larger cohorts.

This receptor was identified in a person between 40 and 79 years old with oral cavity squamous cell carcinoma. In this chain, TRBV15 is recombined with TRBJ1-3, and 8 bases in between align with TRBD1. The sample was PBMCs, taken after nivolumab (anti-PD-1) treatment. At the DNA level, the sequence is TGTGCCACCAGCAGAACTCGGACAGGGCCTGGAAACACCATATATTTT. It translates as CATSRTRTGPGNTIYF. The full variable domain, completed from the reference TRBV15 and TRBJ1-3 proteins outside the CDR3, reads DAMVIQNPRYQVTQFGKPVTLSCSQTLNHNVMYWYQQKSSQAPKLLFHYYDKDFNNEADTPDNFQSRRPNTSFCFLDIRSPGLGDTAMYLCATSRTRTGPGNTIYFGEGSWLTVV.